This TCR beta chain derives from a study of cytomegalovirus exposure and HLA in healthy donors. Findings of the study overall: Later on, a genetic analysis was performed. It linked a missense variant in DCLRE1C with V- and J-gene trimming of TCR beta.

Notes on this clone: Its antigen is unknown.

Vbeta (60) and Jbeta (13) primers were used in the PCR. Produced via immunoSEQ multiplex PCR; TCRdb's table is partial and in-frame only. The sample comprises around 120,000 clones, 65% to 90% of which are singletons, and approximately 2.6% rests with the top ten. The CDR3 extends over 15 amino acids. In germline, CDR1 is SGHTA, CDR2 FQGNSA. V lost 5 bases and J 12 bases, leaving 20 bases between the germline ends. The sample taken for sequencing was PBMCs. The clonotype comes from a man between 45 and 60 years old in good health and CMV-seronegative. J is TRBJ1-6 and V is TRBV7-2; perhaps TRBD1 as D (5 bases). The CDR3 DNA reads as TGTGCCAGCAGCGCACATTCCCGGGGGGTAGGACCCCTCCACTTT. Its translation is CASSAHSRGVGPLHF.